This entry describes one TCR beta chain. The CDR3 length is 18 residues. Germline V lookup: CDR1 WSHSY, CDR2 SAAADI. V was cut by 8 bases and J by 2 bases, with 27 bases left in between. TCRdb keeps only in-frame clones here, not all; method: immunoSEQ multiplex PCR. The table lists 70,000 to 85,000 clones, around 80% of them singletons. The sample belongs to a study of cytotoxic CD8 clonotypes in ibrutinib-treated CLL. The sample consisted of PBMCs, taken at disease progression, from a patient treated with ibrutinib. The clonotype was recovered from a human donor with chronic lymphocytic leukemia. V is TRBV10-2 and J is TRBJ1-1; D might be TRBD1 (6 bases). The CDR3 region is CASQGIGHGVYPNTEAFF. The DNA of the CDR3 is TGCGCCAGCCAGGGGATAGGACACGGAGTCTACCCAAACACTGAAGCTTTCTTT.